This T cell receptor beta chain stems from a study of blood T cell repertoires in COVID-19 (dated by TCRdb to 2020 to 2021). Regarding the research as a whole: Samples covering the acute and convalescent phases of COVID-19 were provided by collaborators in the United States, Italy and Spain. The prospective study material was composed of cDNA or gDNA derived from T cells, B-cell-depleted T cells, or PBMCs. The dataset comprised deeply sampled blood TCRbeta repertoires from subjects exposed to, actively infected with, or recovered from COVID-19. A freely available public database, intended as a resource for researchers studying the immune response to SARS-CoV-2, is where the repertoires were released. Samples came from the ongoing ImmuneRACE study (first 160 participants) plus 1,254 subjects from 6 global collaborators. The sample metadata nearly always contained a de-identified subject ID, COVID-19 status, age in years and sex. HLA class I and class II types, where available, came from metadata supplied by the sample provider rather than from assay-based typing.

Note on this clone: Its antigen remains undetermined. The sample holds no much larger clone one base away, and base qualities are not on file.

Spanning cysteine to phenylalanine, the CDR3 consists of 15 amino acids. CDR3 DNA only is kept here, 45 bases in frame from base 1. Trimming takes 1 base off V and 7 bases off J; junction bases not matched to a gene: 10. Taken from the germline V gene, the CDR1 and CDR2 loops are SGHRS and YFSETQ. TCRbeta CDR3 regions were amplified from genomic DNA using the immunoSEQ Assay, a bias-controlled multiplex PCR. The published analysis was carried out like this. Nucleated cell counts per sample were estimated from amplification of reference gene primers within the assay. To quantify the absolute abundance of each unique TCRbeta CDR3 rearrangement, sequence reads were collapsed and filtered. For each sample, productive Simpson clonality was calculated as the square root of Simpson's diversity index across productive rearrangements. TCRdb stores this immuneACCESS table with in-frame sequences only. Part of the clones is absent; in the studies checked, under half of the shortfall reflects unresolved V genes, and no reason is known for the rest. V, J and clone size reflect that table, while D and trimming were determined from the DNA. This sample comprises fewer than 250,000 clones, 65% to 90% of them detected only once. Of the sample, around 4% is held by the ten largest clones.

Study-wide conclusions, independent of this receptor: The amount of clinical and demographic metadata varied by source and participant and was provided uncurated.

Participants in the prospective study were aged 18 to 89 years, lived in approximately 26 United States geographic areas, and enrolled through a virtual design. Cohort assignment in the prospective study relied on participant-reported clinical history from a screening survey and a study questionnaire. Each participant in the prospective study had whole blood, serum and a nasopharyngeal or oropharyngeal swab collected by mobile phlebotomists. Over a roughly 2-month period, participants in the prospective study had the option of providing additional blood draws and questionnaires. Prospective study blood samples were shipped either frozen or at room temperature before DNA extraction.

The sequenced sample was PBMCs or T cells enriched from blood (not recorded which). The chain links TRBV5-1 with TRBJ2-5; 7 junctional bases match TRBD2. This sequence was found in a woman between 40 and 50 years old with acute COVID-19. The CDR3 reads as follows: CASSLNGGSGSTQYF. The sequenced DNA is TGCGCCAGCAGCTTGAATGGCGGGAGCGGGTCGACCCAGTACTTC.